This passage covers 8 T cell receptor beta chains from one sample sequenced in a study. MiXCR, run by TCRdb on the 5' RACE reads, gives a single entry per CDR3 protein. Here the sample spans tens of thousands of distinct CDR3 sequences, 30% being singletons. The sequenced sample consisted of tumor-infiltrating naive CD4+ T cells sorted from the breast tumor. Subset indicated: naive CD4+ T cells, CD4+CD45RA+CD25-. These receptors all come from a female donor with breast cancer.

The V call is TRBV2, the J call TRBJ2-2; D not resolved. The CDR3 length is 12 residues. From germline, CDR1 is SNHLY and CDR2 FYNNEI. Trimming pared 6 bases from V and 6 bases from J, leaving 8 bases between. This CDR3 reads CASSREAGELFF. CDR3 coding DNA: TGTGCCAGCAGCAGAGAGGCCGGGGAGCTGTTTTTT.

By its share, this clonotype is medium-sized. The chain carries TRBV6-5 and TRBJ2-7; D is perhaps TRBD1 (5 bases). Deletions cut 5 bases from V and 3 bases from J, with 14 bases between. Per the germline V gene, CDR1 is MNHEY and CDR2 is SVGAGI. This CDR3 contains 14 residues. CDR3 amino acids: CASSPGFLYYEQYF. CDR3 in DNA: TGTGCCAGCAGTCCAGGGTTCCTGTACTACGAGCAGTACTTC.

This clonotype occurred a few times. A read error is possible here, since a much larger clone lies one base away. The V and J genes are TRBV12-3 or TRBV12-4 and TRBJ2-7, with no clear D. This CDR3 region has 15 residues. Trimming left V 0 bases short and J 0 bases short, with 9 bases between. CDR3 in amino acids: CASSLAGRPSYEQYF. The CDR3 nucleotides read TGTGCCAGCAGTTTAGCGGGCCGCCCCTCCTACGAGCAGTACTTC.

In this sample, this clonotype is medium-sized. This CDR3 is CSALAGGPSYEQFF. In DNA form, the CDR3 reads TGCAGTGCTCTAGCGGGAGGGCCTTCATATGAGCAGTTCTTC. The chain joins TRBV20-1 to TRBJ2-1; 12 bases agree with TRBD2. With V trimmed by 5 bases and J by 8 bases, 7 bases remained unmatched. CDR3 size: 14 residues. Germline V gene sequence: CDR1 DFQATT, CDR2 SNEGSKA (reference sequence).

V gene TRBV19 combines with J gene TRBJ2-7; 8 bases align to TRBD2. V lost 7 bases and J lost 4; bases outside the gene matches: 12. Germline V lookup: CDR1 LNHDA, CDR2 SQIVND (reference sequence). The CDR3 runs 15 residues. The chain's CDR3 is CASTPGSGSRYEQYF. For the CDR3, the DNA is TGTGCCAGTACCCCGGGGAGCGGGAGCCGGTACGAGCAGTACTTC.

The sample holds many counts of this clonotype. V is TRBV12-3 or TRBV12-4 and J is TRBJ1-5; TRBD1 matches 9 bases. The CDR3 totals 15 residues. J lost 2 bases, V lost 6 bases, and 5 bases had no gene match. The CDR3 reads CASRGQGGGNQPQHF. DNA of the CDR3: TGTGCCAGCAGGGGACAGGGAGGGGGCAATCAGCCCCAGCATTTT.

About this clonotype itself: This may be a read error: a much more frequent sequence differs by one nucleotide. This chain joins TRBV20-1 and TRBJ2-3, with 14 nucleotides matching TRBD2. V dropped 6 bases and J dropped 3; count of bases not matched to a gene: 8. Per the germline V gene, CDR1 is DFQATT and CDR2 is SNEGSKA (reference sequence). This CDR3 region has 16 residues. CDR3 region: CSAPTSGRATTDTQYF. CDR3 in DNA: TGCAGTGCGCCGACTAGCGGGAGGGCCACTACAGATACGCAGTATTTT.

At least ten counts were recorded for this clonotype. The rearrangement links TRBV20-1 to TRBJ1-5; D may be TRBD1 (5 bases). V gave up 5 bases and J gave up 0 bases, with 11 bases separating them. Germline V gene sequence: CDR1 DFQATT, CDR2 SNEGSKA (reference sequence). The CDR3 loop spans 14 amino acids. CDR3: CSAGQGYSNQPQHF. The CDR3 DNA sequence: TGCAGTGCTGGGCAGGGTTATAGCAATCAGCCCCAGCATTTT.